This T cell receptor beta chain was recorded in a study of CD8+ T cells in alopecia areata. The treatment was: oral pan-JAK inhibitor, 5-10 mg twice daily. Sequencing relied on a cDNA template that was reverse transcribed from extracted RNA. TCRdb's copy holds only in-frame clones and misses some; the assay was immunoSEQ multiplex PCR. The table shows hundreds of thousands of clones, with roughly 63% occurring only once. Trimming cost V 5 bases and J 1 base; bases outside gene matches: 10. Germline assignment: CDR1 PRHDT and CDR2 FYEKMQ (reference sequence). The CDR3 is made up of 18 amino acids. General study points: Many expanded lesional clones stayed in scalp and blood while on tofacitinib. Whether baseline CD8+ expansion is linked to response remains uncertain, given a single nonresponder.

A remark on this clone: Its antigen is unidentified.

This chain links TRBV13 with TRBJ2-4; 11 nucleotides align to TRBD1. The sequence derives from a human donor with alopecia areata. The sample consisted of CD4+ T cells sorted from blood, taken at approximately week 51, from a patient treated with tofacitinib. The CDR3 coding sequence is TGTGCCAGCAGCACGCGGACAGGGGGCGCGAGGGCCAAAAACATTCAGTACTTC. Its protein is CASSTRTGGARAKNIQYF. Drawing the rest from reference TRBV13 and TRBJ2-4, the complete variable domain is AAGVIQSPRHLIKEKRETATLKCYPIPRHDTVYWYQQGPGQDPQFLISFYEKMQSDKGSIPDRFSAQQFSDYHSELNMSSLELGDSALYFCASSTRTGGARAKNIQYFGAGTRLSVL.